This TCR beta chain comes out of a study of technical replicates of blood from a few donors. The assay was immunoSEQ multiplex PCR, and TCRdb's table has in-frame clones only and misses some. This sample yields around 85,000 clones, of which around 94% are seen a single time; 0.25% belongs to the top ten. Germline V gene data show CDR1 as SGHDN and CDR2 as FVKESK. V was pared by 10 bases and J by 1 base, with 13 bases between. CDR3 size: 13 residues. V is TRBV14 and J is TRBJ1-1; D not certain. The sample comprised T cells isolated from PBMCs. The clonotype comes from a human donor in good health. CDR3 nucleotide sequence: TGTGCCACTAAGAAGTTTGAGAACACTGAAGCTTTCTTT. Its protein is CATKKFENTEAFF.